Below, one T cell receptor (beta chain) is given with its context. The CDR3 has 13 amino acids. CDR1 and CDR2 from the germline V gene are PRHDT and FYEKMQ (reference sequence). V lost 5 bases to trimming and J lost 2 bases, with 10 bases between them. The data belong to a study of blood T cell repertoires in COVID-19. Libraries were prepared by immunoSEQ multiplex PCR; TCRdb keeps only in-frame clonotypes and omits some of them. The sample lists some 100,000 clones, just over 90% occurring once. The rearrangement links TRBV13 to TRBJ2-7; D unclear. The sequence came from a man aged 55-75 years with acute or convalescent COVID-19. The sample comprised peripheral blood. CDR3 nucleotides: TGTGCCAGCAGCGCGACTGTAACCTACGAGCAGTACTTC. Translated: CASSATVTYEQYF.